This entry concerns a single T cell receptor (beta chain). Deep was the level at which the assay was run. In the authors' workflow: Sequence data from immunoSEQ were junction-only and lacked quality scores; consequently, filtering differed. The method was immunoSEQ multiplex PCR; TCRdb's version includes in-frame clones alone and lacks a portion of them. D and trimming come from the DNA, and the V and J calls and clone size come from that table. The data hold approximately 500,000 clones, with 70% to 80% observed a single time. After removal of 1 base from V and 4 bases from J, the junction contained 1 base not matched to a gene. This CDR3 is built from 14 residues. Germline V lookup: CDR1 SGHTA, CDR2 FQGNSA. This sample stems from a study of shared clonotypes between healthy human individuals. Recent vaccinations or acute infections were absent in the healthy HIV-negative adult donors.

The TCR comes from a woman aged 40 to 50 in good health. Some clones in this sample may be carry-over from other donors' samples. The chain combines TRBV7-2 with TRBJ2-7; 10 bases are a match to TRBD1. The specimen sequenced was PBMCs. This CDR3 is CASSLGQGAYEQYF. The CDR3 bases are TGTGCCAGCAGCTTAGGACAGGGGGCTTACGAGCAGTACTTC.